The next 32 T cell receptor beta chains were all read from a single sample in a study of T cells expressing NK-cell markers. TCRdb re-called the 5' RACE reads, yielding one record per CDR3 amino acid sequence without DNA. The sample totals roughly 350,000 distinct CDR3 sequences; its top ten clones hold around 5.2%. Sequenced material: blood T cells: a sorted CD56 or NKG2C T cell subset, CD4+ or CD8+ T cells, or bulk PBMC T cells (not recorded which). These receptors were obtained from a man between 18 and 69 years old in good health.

CDR3 region: CASSYEDRDEQYF. This chain links TRBV6-5 with TRBJ2-7; the TRBD1 assignment by TCRdb is unverifiable without DNA. The CDR3 consists of 13 residues. CDR1 is MNHEY, CDR2 SVGAGI, per germline.

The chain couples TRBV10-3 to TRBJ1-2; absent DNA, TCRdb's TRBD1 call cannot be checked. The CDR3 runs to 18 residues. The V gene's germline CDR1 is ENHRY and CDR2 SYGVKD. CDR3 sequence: CAISETHATIQGTYGYTF.

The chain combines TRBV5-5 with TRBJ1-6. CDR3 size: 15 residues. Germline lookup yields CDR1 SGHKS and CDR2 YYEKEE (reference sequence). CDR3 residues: CASSLPRSYNSPLHF.

The CDR3 region is CASTTRRGGDTQYF. The rearrangement joins TRBV7-8 to TRBJ2-3; the D call of TRBD1 rests on TCRdb alone, since no DNA is present to check it. The germline CDR1 and CDR2 sequences are SGHVS and FQNEAQ. The CDR3 spans 14 residues.

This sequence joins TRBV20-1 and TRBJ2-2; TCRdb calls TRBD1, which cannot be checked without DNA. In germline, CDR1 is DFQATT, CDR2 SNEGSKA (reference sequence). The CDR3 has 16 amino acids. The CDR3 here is CSARTGQGVDTGELFF.

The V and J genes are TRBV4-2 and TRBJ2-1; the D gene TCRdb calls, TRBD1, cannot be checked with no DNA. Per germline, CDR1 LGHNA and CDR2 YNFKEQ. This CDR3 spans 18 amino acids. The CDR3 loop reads CASSQDSDRDHLYNEQFF.

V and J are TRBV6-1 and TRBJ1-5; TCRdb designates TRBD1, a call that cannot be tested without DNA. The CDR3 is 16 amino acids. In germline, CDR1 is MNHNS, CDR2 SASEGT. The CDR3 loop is CASSEAGGQVNQPQHF.

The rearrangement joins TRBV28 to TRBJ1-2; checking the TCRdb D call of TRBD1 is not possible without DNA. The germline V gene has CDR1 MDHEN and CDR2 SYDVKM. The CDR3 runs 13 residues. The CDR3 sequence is CASSLVAGKGYTF.

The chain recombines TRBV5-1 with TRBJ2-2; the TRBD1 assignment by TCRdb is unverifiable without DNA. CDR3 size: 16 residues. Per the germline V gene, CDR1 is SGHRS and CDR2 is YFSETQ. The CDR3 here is CASSPGRTGVTGELFF.

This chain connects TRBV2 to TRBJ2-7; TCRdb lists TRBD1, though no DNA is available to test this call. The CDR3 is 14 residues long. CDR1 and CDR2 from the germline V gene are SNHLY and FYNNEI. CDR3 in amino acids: CASSGTGILYEQYF.

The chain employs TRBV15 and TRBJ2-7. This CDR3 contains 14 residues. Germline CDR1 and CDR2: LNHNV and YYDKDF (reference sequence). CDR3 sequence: CATSRVAGTYEQYF.

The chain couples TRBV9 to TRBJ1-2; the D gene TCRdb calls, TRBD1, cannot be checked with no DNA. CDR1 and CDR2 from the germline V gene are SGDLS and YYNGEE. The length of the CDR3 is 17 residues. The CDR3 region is CASSEDRGPAVNYGYTF.

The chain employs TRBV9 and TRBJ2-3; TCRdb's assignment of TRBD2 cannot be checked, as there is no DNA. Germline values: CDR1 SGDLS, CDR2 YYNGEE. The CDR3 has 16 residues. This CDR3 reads CASSATGLGSTDTQYF.

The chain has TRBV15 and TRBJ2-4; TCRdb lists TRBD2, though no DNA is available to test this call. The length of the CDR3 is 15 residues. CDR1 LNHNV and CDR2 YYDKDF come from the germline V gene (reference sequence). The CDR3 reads CATSRAGAQGNIQYF.

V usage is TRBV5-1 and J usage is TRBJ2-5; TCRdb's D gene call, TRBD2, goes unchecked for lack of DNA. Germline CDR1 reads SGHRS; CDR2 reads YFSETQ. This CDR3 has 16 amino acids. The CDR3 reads CASSARGASGRETQYF.

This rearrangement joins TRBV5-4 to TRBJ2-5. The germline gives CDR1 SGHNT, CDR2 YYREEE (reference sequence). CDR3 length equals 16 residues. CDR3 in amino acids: CASSLGDPIFQETQYF.

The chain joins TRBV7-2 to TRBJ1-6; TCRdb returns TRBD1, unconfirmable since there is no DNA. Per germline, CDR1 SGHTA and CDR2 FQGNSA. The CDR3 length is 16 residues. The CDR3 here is CASSLGQGSYNSPLHF.

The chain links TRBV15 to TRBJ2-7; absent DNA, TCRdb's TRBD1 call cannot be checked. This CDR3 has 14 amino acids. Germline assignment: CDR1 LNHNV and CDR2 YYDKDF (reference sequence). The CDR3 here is CATTRNWDSNEQYF.

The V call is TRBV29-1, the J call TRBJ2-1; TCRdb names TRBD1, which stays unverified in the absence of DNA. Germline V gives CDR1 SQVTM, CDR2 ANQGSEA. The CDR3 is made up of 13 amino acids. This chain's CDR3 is CSVAWQGYNEQFF.

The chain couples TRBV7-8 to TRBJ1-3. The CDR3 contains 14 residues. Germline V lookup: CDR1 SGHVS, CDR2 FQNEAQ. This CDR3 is CASSSNWAGNTIYF.

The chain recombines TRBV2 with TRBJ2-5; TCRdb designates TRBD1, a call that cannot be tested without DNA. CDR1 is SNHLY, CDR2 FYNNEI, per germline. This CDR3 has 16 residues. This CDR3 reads CASSESQGGPGETQYF.

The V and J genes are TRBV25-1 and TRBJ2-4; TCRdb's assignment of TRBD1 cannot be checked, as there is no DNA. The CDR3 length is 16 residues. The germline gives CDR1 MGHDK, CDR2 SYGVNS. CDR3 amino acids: CASSEYRGIGKNIQYF.

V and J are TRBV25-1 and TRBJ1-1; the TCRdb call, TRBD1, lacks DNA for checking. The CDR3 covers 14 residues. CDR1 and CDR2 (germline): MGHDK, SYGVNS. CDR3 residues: CASRCAPMNTEAFF.

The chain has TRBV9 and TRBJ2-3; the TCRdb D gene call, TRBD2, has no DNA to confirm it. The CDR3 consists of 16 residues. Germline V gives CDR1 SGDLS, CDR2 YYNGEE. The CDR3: CASSVGTRDSTDTQYF.

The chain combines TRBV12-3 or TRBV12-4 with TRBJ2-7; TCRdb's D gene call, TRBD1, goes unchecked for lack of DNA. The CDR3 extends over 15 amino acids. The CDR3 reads CASSPRGTGAYEQYF.

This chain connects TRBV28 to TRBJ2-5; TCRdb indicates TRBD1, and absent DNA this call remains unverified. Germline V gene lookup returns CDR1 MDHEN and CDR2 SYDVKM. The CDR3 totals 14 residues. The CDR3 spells CASSPRQLKETQYF.

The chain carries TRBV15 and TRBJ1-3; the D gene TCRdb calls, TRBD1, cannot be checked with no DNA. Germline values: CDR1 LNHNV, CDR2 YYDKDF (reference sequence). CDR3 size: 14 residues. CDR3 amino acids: CATSQGTGPNTIYF.

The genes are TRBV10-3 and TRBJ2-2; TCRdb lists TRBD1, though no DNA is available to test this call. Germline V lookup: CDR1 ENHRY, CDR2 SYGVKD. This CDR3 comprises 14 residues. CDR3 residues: CATQGTGLTGELFF.

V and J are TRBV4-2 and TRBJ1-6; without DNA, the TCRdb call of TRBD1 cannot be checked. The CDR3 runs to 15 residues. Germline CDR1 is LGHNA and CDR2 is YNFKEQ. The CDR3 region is CASSLDRGSNSPLHF.

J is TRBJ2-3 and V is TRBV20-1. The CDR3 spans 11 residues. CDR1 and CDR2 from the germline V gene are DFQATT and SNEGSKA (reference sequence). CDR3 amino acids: CSAAKADTQYF.

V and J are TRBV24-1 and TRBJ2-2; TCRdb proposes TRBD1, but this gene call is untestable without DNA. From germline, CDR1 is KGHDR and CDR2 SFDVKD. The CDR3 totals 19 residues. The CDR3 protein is CATSDLRGGQDSNTGELFF.

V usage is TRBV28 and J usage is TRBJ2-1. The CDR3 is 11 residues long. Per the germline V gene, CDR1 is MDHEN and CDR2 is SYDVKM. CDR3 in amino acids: CASSVRLEQFF.